The rows below give T cell receptor beta chains drawn from one sample of a study of shared T cell receptors in the human thymus. Sequenced by immunoSEQ multiplex PCR; TCRdb stores in-frame clones only, minus some. Altogether a few hundred thousand clones are present, approximately 95% being singletons, with the ten largest covering 0.015% to 0.025%. The sample was thymocytes. These receptor sequences come from a human donor. Each CDR3 is given with its conserved first and last residue. A D gene is named only where the DNA matches it firmly. Clone size is shown for a subset of rows, as once, few, many or a class of expanded clone.

CDR3nt,CDR3aa,d_gene,j_gene,abundance,v_gene
TGTGCCATCACCGAAGGTCGTTCCAATGAGCAGTTCTTC,CAITEGRSNEQFF,NA,TRBJ2-1,NA,TRBV10-3
TGCGCCAGCAGATCCGGGACAACTAGCTCCTACAATGAGCAGTTCTTC,CASRSGTTSSYNEQFF,NA,TRBJ2-1,NA,TRBV5-1
TGTGCCAGCAGCGTAGAGGGTTACAATGAGCAGTTCTTC,CASSVEGYNEQFF,NA,TRBJ2-1,once,TRBV9
TGTGCCAGCAGCTCGAGGCGGGATGGCTACGAGCAGTACTTC,CASSSRRDGYEQYF,NA,TRBJ2-7,once,TRBV7-9
TGCGCCAGCAGCCATTTCACCGGGACCGGCGGCTATGGCTACACCTTC,CASSHFTGTGGYGYTF,NA,TRBJ1-2,NA,TRBV4-1
TGTGCCAGCCGAGGGAGACAGGGATTTACCGGGGAGCTGTTTTTT,CASRGRQGFTGELFF,TRBD1,TRBJ2-2,NA,TRBV7-8
TGTGCCAGCAGTTACTACAAAGGCTCTGGGGCCAACGTCCTGACTTTC,CASSYYKGSGANVLTF,NA,TRBJ2-6,NA,TRBV6-5
TGCGCCAGCCGGGACAGGGCCAACAATGAGCAGTTCTTC,CASRDRANNEQFF,TRBD1,TRBJ2-1,once,TRBV5-1
TGTGCCTGGAGCCTTCTTGGGGCCCCCCAAGAGACCCAGTACTTC,CAWSLLGAPQETQYF,NA,TRBJ2-5,NA,TRBV30
TGTGCCAGCAGCTCCCGGGTTGGTCTTGATCAGCCCCAGCATTTT,CASSSRVGLDQPQHF,NA,TRBJ1-5,NA,TRBV27
TGTGCCAGCAGCCGCAGGGGGCTGGGTGAAAAACTGTTTTTT,CASSRRGLGEKLFF,TRBD1,TRBJ1-4,NA,TRBV7-6
TGTGCCAGCAGCCCCCCTTGGACTAGCGGGTTACCCTACGAGCAGTACTTC,CASSPPWTSGLPYEQYF,TRBD2,TRBJ2-7,NA,TRBV11-2
TGTGCCAGCAGCCCGAGGAATAGTGGGGCCAACGTCCTGACTTTC,CASSPRNSGANVLTF,NA,TRBJ2-6,NA,TRBV7-9